This T cell receptor beta chain is drawn from a study of T cells in Graves' hyperthyroidism and ophthalmopathy. V was trimmed by 8 bases and J by 2 bases, leaving 16 bases between them. CDR3 length: 15 amino acids. CDR1 is SEHNR and CDR2 is FQNEAQ in the germline V gene (reference sequence). Patients were excluded for uncontrolled infection, other autoimmune disease, pregnancy or lactation. Authors of the study amplified TCR beta CDR3 regions from RNA transcripts. The HTBI primer set served for first-round RT-PCR of the TCR CDR3. MiXCR, run by TCRdb on the multiplex PCR reads, gives a single entry per CDR3 protein. This table has about 360,000 distinct CDR3 sequences, over 10% appearing once.

The specimen sequenced was blood. The source of this sequence is a woman under 30 with Graves' hyperthyroidism. The chain links TRBV7-9 to TRBJ2-1; D is possibly TRBD2 (5 bases). The CDR3 reads CASLPRAAPYNEQFF. The CDR3 bases are TGTGCCAGCCTCCCGCGGGCAGCGCCCTACAATGAGCAGTTCTTC.